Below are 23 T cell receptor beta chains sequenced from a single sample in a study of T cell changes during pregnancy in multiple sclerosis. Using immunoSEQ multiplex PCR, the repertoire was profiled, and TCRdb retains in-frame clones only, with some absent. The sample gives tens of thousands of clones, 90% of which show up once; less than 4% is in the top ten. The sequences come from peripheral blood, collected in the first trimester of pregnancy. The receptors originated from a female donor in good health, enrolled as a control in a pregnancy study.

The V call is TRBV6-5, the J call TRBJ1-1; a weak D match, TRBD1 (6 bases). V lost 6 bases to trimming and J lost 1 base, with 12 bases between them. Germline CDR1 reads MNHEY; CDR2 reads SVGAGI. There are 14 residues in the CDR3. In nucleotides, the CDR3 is TGTGCCAGCAGGTTCGGACAGAAGAACACTGAAGCTTTCTTT. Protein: CASRFGQKNTEAFF.

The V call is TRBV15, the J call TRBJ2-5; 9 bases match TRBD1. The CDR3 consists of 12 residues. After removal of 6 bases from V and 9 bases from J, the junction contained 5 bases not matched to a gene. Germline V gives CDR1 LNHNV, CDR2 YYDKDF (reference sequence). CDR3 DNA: TGTGCCACCAGTCGGGACAGGGTGGCCCAGTACTTC. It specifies CATSRDRVAQYF.

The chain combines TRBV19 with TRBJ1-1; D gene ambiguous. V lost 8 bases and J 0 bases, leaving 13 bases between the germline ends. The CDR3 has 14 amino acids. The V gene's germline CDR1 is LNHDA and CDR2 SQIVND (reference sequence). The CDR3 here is CASYRNSMNTEAFF. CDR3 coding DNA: TGTGCCAGTTATCGAAACAGCATGAACACTGAAGCTTTCTTT.

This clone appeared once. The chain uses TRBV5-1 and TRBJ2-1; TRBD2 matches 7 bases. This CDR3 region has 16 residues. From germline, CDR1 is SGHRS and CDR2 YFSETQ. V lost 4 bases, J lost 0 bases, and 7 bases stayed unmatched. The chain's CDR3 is CASSTLTSVSYNEQFF. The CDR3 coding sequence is TGCGCCAGCAGCACCCTTACTAGCGTCTCCTACAATGAGCAGTTCTTC.

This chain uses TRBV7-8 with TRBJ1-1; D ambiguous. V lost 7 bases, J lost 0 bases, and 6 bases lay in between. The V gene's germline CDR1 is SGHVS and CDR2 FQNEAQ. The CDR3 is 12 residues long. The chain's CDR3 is CASTFMNTEAFF. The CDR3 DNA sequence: TGTGCCAGCACCTTCATGAACACTGAAGCTTTCTTT.

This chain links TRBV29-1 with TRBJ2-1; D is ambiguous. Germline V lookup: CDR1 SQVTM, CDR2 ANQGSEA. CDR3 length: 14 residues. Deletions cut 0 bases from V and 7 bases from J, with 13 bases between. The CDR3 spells CSVEDSYSPNEQFF. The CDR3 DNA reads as TGCAGCGTTGAAGATAGTTACAGTCCTAATGAGCAGTTCTTC.

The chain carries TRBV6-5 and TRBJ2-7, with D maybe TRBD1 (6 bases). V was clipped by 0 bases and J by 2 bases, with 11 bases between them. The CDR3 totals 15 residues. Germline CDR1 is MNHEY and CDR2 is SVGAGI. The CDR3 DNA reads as TGTGCCAGCAGTTACTCAGAGACAGGAACCTACGAGCAGTACTTC. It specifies CASSYSETGTYEQYF.

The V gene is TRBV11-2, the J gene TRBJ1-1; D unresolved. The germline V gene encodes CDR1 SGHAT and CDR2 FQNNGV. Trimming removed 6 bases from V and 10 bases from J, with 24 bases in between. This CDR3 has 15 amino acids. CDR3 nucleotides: TGTGCCAGCAGTTACTTAACTGGTCCGGGAGATGGAGCTTTCTTT. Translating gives CASSYLTGPGDGAFF.

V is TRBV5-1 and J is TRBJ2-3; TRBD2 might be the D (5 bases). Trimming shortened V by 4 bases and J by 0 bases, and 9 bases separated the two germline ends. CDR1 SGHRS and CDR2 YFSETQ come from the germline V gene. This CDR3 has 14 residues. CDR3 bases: TGCGCCAGCAGCCGTGGACTTAGCACAGATACGCAGTATTTT. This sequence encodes CASSRGLSTDTQYF.

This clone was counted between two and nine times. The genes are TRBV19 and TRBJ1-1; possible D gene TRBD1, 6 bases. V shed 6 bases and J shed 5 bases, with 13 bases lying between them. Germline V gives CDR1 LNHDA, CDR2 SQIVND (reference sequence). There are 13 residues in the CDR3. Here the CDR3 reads CASRDNRDTEAFF. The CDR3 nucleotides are TGTGCCAGTAGAGACAACAGGGATACTGAAGCTTTCTTT.

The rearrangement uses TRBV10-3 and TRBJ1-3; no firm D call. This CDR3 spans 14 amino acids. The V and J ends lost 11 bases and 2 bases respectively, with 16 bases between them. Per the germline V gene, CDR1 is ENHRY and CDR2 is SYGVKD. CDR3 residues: CAASGGLAGNTIYF. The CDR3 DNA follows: TGTGCCGCGTCGGGAGGGTTGGCTGGAAACACCATATATTTT.

As DNA, the CDR3 is TGTGCCAGCAGCTTAGGGGACAGGGAGGCGGAGACCCAGTACTTC. Translated, it gives CASSLGDREAETQYF. The rearrangement joins TRBV7-9 to TRBJ2-5; 9 bases are a match to TRBD1. There are 15 residues in the CDR3. Germline V lookup: CDR1 SEHNR, CDR2 FQNEAQ (reference sequence). Germline trimming cut 1 base from V and 5 bases from J; bases unmatched to any gene: 5.

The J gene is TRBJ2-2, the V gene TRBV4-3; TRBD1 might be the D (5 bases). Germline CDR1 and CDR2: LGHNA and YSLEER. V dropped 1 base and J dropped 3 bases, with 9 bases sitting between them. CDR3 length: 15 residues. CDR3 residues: CASSQGTFYTGELFF. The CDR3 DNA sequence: TGCGCCAGCAGCCAAGGGACATTTTACACCGGGGAGCTGTTTTTT.

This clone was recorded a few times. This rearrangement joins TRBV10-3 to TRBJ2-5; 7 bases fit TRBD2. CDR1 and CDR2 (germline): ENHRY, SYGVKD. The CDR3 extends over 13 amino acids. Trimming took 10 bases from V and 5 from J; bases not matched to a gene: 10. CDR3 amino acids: CATDPGGQETQYF. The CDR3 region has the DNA TGTGCCACCGACCCGGGGGGTCAGGAGACCCAGTACTTC.

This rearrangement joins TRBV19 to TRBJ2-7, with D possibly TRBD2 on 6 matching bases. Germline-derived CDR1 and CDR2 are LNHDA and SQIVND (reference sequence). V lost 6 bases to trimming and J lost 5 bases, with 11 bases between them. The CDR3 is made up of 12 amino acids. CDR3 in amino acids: CASSNGGDEQYF. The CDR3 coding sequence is TGTGCCAGTAGCAACGGGGGTGACGAGCAGTACTTC.

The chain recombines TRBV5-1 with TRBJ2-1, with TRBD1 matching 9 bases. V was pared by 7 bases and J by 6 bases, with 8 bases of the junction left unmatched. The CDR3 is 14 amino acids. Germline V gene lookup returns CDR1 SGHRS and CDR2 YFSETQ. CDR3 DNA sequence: TGCGCCAGCGTACAGGGGACAGGGATCAATGAGCAGTTCTTC. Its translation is CASVQGTGINEQFF.

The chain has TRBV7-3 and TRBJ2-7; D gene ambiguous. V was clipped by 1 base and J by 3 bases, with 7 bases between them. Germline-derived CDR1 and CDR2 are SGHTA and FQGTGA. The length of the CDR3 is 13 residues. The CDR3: CASSLISGYEQYF. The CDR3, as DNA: TGTGCCAGCAGCTTAATATCCGGCTACGAGCAGTACTTC. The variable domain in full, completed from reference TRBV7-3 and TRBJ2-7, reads GAGVSQTPSNKVTEKGKYVELRCDPISGHTALYWYRQSLGQGPEFLIYFQGTGAADDSGLPNDRFFAVRPEGSVSTLKIQRTERGDSAVYLCASSLISGYEQYFGPGTRLTVT.

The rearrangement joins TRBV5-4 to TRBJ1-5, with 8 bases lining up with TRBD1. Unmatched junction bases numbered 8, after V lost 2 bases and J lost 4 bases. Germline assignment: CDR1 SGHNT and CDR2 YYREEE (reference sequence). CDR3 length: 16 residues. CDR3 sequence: CASSFTGTGFNQPQHF. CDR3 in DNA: TGTGCCAGCAGCTTTACCGGGACAGGATTTAATCAGCCCCAGCATTTT.

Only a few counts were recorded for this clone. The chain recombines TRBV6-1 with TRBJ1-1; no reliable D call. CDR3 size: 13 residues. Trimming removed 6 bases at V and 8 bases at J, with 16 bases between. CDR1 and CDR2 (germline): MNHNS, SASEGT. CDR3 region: CASRQSNVVEAFF. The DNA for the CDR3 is TGTGCCAGCAGACAGTCAAATGTGGTGGAAGCTTTCTTT.

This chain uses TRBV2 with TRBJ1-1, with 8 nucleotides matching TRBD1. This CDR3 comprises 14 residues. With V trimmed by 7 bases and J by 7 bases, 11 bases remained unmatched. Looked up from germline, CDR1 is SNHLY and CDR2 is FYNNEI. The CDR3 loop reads CASKRFRGQDEAFF. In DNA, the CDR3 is TGTGCCAGCAAAAGGTTCAGGGGGCAGGATGAAGCTTTCTTT. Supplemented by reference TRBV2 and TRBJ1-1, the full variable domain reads EPEVTQTPSHQVTQMGQEVILRCVPISNHLYFYWYRQILGQKVEFLVSFYNNEISEKSEIFDDQFSVERPDGSNFTLKIRSTKLEDSAMYFCASKRFRGQDEAFFGQGTRLTVV.

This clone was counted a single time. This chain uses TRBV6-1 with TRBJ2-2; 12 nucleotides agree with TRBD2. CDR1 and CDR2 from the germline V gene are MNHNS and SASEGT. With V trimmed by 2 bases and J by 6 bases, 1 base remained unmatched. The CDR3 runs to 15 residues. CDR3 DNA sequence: TGTGCCAGCAGTGAACTAGCGGGAGGGTCCGGGGAGCTGTTTTTT. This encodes CASSELAGGSGELFF.

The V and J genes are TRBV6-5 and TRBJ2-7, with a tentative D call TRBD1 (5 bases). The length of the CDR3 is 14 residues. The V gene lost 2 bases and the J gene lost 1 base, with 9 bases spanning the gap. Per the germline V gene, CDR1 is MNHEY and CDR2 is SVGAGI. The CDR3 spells CASSYDQGSYEQYF. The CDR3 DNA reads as TGTGCCAGCAGTTACGACCAGGGTTCCTACGAGCAGTACTTC.

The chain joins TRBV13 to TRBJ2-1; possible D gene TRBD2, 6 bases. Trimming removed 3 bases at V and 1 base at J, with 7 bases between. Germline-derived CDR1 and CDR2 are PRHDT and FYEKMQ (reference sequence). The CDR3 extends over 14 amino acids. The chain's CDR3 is CASSFGGSYNEQFF. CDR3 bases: TGTGCCAGCAGCTTTGGAGGGTCCTACAATGAGCAGTTCTTC.